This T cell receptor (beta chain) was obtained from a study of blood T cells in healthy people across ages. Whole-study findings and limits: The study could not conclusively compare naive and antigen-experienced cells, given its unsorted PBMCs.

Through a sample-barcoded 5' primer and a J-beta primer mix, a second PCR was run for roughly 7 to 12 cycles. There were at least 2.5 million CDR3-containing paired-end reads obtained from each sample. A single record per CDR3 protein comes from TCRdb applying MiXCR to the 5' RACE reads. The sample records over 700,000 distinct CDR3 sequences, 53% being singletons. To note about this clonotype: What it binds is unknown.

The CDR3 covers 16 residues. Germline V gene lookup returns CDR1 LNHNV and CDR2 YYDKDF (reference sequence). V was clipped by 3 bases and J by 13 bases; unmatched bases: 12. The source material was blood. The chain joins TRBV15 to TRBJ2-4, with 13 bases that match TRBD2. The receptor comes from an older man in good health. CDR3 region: CATSRAGTSGVNEQYF. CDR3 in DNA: TGTGCCACCAGCAGGGCCGGGACTAGCGGGGTCAATGAGCAGTACTTC.